The rows below give T cell receptor beta chains drawn from one sample of a study of blood T cell repertoires in COVID-19. Assay: immunoSEQ multiplex PCR; the TCRdb copy retains only in-frame clones and omits some. The sample holds just over 300,000 clones, 75% to 90% seen once. Sequenced input: PBMCs or T cells enriched from blood (not recorded which). The receptor set was obtained from a woman aged 40 to 50 who had recovered from COVID-19. The CDR3 runs from the conserved cysteine through the conserved F or W. D genes are given only for firm matches. Clone sizes are given selectively: once, few, many, or a class where the clone is expanded.

D: TRBD2
V: TRBV5-1
J: TRBJ2-1
size: NA
CDR3: CASSLWASGRHNEQFF
DNA: TGCGCCAGCAGCTTGTGGGCTAGCGGGAGGCACAATGAGCAGTTCTTC

D: TRBD2
V: TRBV15
J: TRBJ2-1
size: NA
CDR3: CATSRDRLAVRGEQFF
DNA: TGTGCCACCAGCAGAGATAGACTAGCGGTCAGAGGTGAGCAGTTCTTC

D: TRBD2
V: TRBV4-1
J: TRBJ2-2
size: NA
CDR3: CASSQDSGLAGRGTGELFF
DNA: TGCGCCAGCAGCCAAGATTCGGGGCTAGCGGGAAGAGGAACCGGGGAGCTGTTTTTT

D: TRBD2
V: TRBV3-1/TRBV3-2
J: TRBJ2-5
size: NA
CDR3: CASSPGTSGRRETQYF
DNA: TGTGCCAGCAGCCCTGGGACTAGCGGGAGGCGGGAGACCCAGTACTTC

D: NA
V: TRBV13
J: TRBJ2-7
size: NA
CDR3: CASSLGSYEQYF
DNA: TGTGCCAGCAGCTTAGGCTCTTACGAGCAGTACTTC

D: NA
V: TRBV3-1/TRBV3-2
J: TRBJ2-5
size: NA
CDR3: CASSQADTETQYF
DNA: TGTGCCAGCAGCCAAGCGGACACGGAGACCCAGTACTTC

D: NA
V: TRBV5-1
J: TRBJ1-2
size: NA
CDR3: CASSLGGSLNYGYTF
DNA: TGCGCCAGCAGCTTGGGAGGCAGTCTTAACTATGGCTACACCTTC

D: TRBD1
V: TRBV10-3
J: TRBJ1-1
size: NA
CDR3: CAISESTGGTEAFF
DNA: TGTGCCATCAGTGAGTCGACAGGGGGCACTGAAGCTTTCTTT

D: NA
V: TRBV11-2
J: TRBJ1-2
size: NA
CDR3: CASRVTIDRSYGYTF
DNA: TGTGCCAGCAGGGTCACAATAGACAGGTCGTATGGCTACACCTTC

D: TRBD2
V: TRBV7-3
J: TRBJ2-3
size: NA
CDR3: CASSLAGGLDTQYF
DNA: TGTGCCAGCAGCTTAGCGGGGGGCCTAGATACGCAGTATTTT

D: NA
V: TRBV7-9
J: TRBJ1-5
size: NA
CDR3: CASSSGGIGNQPQHF
DNA: TGTGCCAGCAGCTCCGGGGGGATAGGCAATCAGCCCCAGCATTTT

D: NA
V: TRBV2
J: TRBJ1-2
size: NA
CDR3: CASSDRQDYGYTF
DNA: TGTGCCAGCAGTGATAGGCAGGACTATGGCTACACCTTC

D: TRBD2
V: TRBV9
J: TRBJ2-2
size: NA
CDR3: CASSPTSGRGTGELFF
DNA: TGTGCCAGCAGCCCGACTAGCGGGAGAGGGACCGGGGAGCTGTTTTTT

D: NA
V: TRBV19
J: TRBJ2-1
size: NA
CDR3: CASSIPGWGGASNEQFF
DNA: TGTGCCAGTAGTATCCCAGGGTGGGGGGGCGCTTCCAATGAGCAGTTCTTC

D: NA
V: TRBV4-3
J: TRBJ1-5
size: NA
CDR3: CASSQDAGVGAQHF
DNA: TGCGCCAGCAGCCAAGACGCGGGGGTCGGGGCCCAGCATTTT

D: NA
V: TRBV19
J: TRBJ1-3
size: NA
CDR3: CASNHVPSRIYF
DNA: TGTGCCAGTAATCACGTCCCGTCTCGGATATATTTT

D: TRBD1
V: TRBV30
J: TRBJ1-4
size: NA
CDR3: CAWAPYRGNEKLFF
DNA: TGTGCCTGGGCACCTTACAGGGGGAATGAAAAACTGTTTTTT

D: TRBD2
V: TRBV19
J: TRBJ2-7
size: NA
CDR3: CASSIEGGDYEQYF
DNA: TGTGCCAGTAGTATAGAGGGAGGGGACTACGAGCAGTACTTC

D: TRBD1
V: TRBV28
J: TRBJ1-2
size: NA
CDR3: CASSPDRNYYGYTF
DNA: TGTGCCAGCAGTCCGGACAGGAACTACTATGGCTACACCTTC

D: NA
V: TRBV12-3/TRBV12-4
J: TRBJ2-7
size: NA
CDR3: CASSSSGYEQYF
DNA: TGTGCCAGCAGCTCTTCGGGCTACGAGCAGTACTTC

D: TRBD1
V: TRBV24-1
J: TRBJ2-1
size: NA
CDR3: CATSDQDRANEQFF
DNA: TGTGCCACCAGTGATCAGGACAGGGCGAATGAGCAGTTCTTC

D: NA
V: TRBV19
J: TRBJ2-1
size: once
CDR3: CASSITVLHEQFF
DNA: TGTGCCAGTAGTATAACGGTTCTCCATGAGCAGTTCTTC

D: TRBD1
V: TRBV6-2/TRBV6-3
J: TRBJ1-6
size: NA
CDR3: CASSYSRDSINSPLHF
DNA: TGTGCCAGCAGTTACTCCCGGGACAGCATAAATTCACCCCTCCACTTT

D: NA
V: TRBV30
J: TRBJ2-1
size: NA
CDR3: CAGLGGLRHEQFF
DNA: TGTGCCGGATTGGGCGGGCTCCGCCATGAGCAGTTCTTC

D: NA
V: TRBV25-1
J: TRBJ1-4
size: NA
CDR3: CASSEAGNEKLFF
DNA: TGTGCCAGCAGTGAAGCCGGGAATGAAAAACTGTTTTTT